This T cell receptor (beta chain) was identified during a study of shared clonotypes between healthy human individuals. On this clone: Its specificity is not known.

Whole-study results and caveats: An anticipated effect of sequencing depth on clonotype sharing among donors was recognized. Compared with memory subsets, naive subsets generally had larger estimated richness.

The protocol was immunoSEQ multiplex PCR, while the TCRdb copy is restricted to in-frame clones and leaves out a portion. The sample shows under 550,000 clones, roughly 95% of them seen only once. The length of the CDR3 is 18 residues. The germline gives CDR1 LNHDA, CDR2 SQIVND (reference sequence). V trimming: 3 bases; J trimming: 0 bases; junction bases outside the gene matches: 9. The sequenced sample consisted of naive CD4+ T cells sorted from blood. Documented subset: CD45RA+ positively selected. The clonotype originates from a woman aged 25 to 45 in good health. The V gene is TRBV19, the J gene TRBJ1-5; 9 bases map to TRBD1. The CDR3 nucleotides are TGTGCCAGTAGTATCGGGACAGGGACAGGTGATAGCAATCAGCCCCAGCATTTT. Amino acid sequence: CASSIGTGTGDSNQPQHF.